This T cell receptor beta chain was recovered during a study of blood T cell repertoires in COVID-19. Study summary: Acute and convalescent COVID-19 samples came from the United States, Italy and Spain. T cells, B-cell-depleted T cells, or PBMCs supplied cDNA or gDNA.

CDR1 is KGHDR and CDR2 is SFDVKD in the germline V gene. The CDR3 contains 13 residues. The ends were cut back, 6 bases at V and 7 bases at J, with 9 bases in the middle. TCRdb's table, derived via immunoSEQ multiplex PCR, lists solely in-frame clones and lacks some. The repertoire holds about 180,000 clones, roughly 85% seen once, with roughly 8.7% in the top ten. This clonotype was obtained from a man in his fifties with active or convalescent COVID-19. The rearrangement uses TRBV24-1 and TRBJ1-6; no definite D call. Sequenced sample: peripheral blood. As DNA, the CDR3 is TGTGCCACCAGTCCCGGGAAGAATTCACCCCTCCACTTT. Translation gives CATSPGKNSPLHF.